This entry concerns a single TCR beta chain. The antigen is not known. J lost 3 bases, V lost 2 bases, and 8 bases had no gene match. Germline V lookup: CDR1 SGHVS, CDR2 FQNEAQ. CDR3 length equals 16 residues. The data belong to a study of cytomegalovirus exposure and HLA in healthy donors. Study-wide results and caveats: Highly shared variants forming one cluster were likely a sequencing artifact.

Primers: 60 Vbeta forward and 13 Jbeta reverse. The assay was immunoSEQ multiplex PCR, and TCRdb's table has in-frame clones only and misses some. The sample lists approximately 140,000 clones; around 80% were seen once. The chain couples TRBV7-8 to TRBJ2-7; 9 bases line up with TRBD1. The sample consisted of PBMCs. The sequence derives from a middle-aged man in good health and CMV-seronegative. CDR3 in DNA: TGTGCCAGCAGCTTAATTTCGGGACAGGGTTTCTACGAGCAGTACTTC. Its translation is CASSLISGQGFYEQYF.